One sample yielded the 30 T cell receptor beta chains listed below, sequenced in a study of blood T cells in healthy people across ages. It was with a sample-barcoded 5' primer and a J-beta primer mix that a second PCR of roughly 7 to 11 cycles was run. Using its own MiXCR run on the 5' RACE reads, TCRdb lists one record per CDR3 protein. The sample shows 780,000 or so distinct CDR3 sequences, 20% to 25% of them seen only once. A further study also used this sample, focusing on T cells of mothers and their children.

Sequencing was carried out using blood. The origin of the receptors is a boy aged 5 to 17 in good health.

In its sample, this clonotype was seen a few times. The V call is TRBV9, the J call TRBJ2-1, with D possibly being TRBD2 (6 bases). V lost 4 bases to trimming and J lost 4 bases, with 18 bases between them. From germline, CDR1 is SGDLS and CDR2 YYNGEE. This CDR3 contains 16 residues. The CDR3 nucleotides read TGTGCCAGCAGCCCCCCTGGGGGGTACGGTTACAATGAGCAGTTCTTC. Its translation is CASSPPGGYGYNEQFF.

The V call is TRBV20-1, the J call TRBJ2-5; 11 bases are shared with TRBD1. TRBJ2-1 explains the end of the DNA better; the J call may be wrong. CDR1 and CDR2 from the germline V gene are DFQATT and SNEGSKA (reference sequence). The length of the CDR3 is 14 residues. The CDR3 coding sequence is TGCAGTGGCCGACCGGGACAGGGGGGCAATGAGCAGTTCTTC. The encoded protein is CSGRPGQGGNEQFF.

The rearrangement links TRBV28 to TRBJ2-7; 7 nucleotides line up with TRBD1. With 5 bases clipped from V and 3 bases from J, the junction kept 7 bases outside the gene matches. The germline V gene encodes CDR1 MDHEN and CDR2 SYDVKM. The CDR3 is made up of 14 amino acids. In nucleotides, the CDR3 is TGTGCCAGCAGTACAGGGGCGGTGGGCTACGAGCAGTACTTC. The encoded protein is CASSTGAVGYEQYF.

The chain links TRBV5-1 to TRBJ2-5, with D tentatively TRBD1 or TRBD2 (5 bases each). Per the germline V gene, CDR1 is SGHRS and CDR2 is YFSETQ. Trimming cost V 4 bases and J 4 bases, with 17 bases left between them. The CDR3 consists of 15 residues. The CDR3, as DNA: TGCGCCAGCAGCGCCGACCCAGGGAGAGGAGAGACCCAGTACTTC. Protein product: CASSADPGRGETQYF.

CDR3 bases: TGTGCCAGCAGCTTATCTGTGGAACTAGCCAAAAACATTCAGTACTTC. It codes for CASSLSVELAKNIQYF. The chain uses TRBV13 and TRBJ2-4; no firm D call. Germline V gene data show CDR1 as PRHDT and CDR2 as FYEKMQ (reference sequence). The CDR3 is made up of 16 amino acids. Between the trimmed V and J ends, which lost 2 bases and 0 bases, there was a span of 11 bases.

The chain joins TRBV7-9 to TRBJ1-1; D remains ambiguous. The CDR3 loop spans 11 amino acids. The germline V and J ends were trimmed by 5 bases and 8 bases, with 9 bases remaining between them. Germline-derived CDR1 and CDR2 are SEHNR and FQNEAQ (reference sequence). The chain's CDR3 is CASSPREEAFF. DNA of the CDR3: TGTGCCAGCAGCCCCCGAGAGGAAGCTTTCTTT.

V is TRBV18 and J is TRBJ1-1, with D maybe TRBD1 (5 bases). From germline, CDR1 is KGHSH and CDR2 LQKENI. V lost 6 bases and J lost 5, with 16 bases in between. The CDR3 extends over 14 amino acids. CDR3 in DNA: TGTGCCAGCTCCGGTCTGCGGGGCGATACTGAAGCTTTCTTT. Encoded protein: CASSGLRGDTEAFF.

This chain uses TRBV19 with TRBJ2-5; D unresolved. This CDR3 comprises 14 residues. V was cut by 5 bases and J by 1 base, with 11 bases left in between. The germline gives CDR1 LNHDA, CDR2 SQIVND (reference sequence). For the CDR3, the DNA is TGTGCCAGTAGTGAGGCTACCATCCAAGAGACCCAGTACTTC. Translating gives CASSEATIQETQYF.

The rearrangement links TRBV20-1 to TRBJ2-1; 10 nucleotides line up with TRBD2. This CDR3 has 14 residues. Germline V CDR1 and CDR2: DFQATT, SNEGSKA (reference sequence). Trimming took 2 bases from V and 6 from J; bases not matched to a gene: 4. The CDR3 here is CSARPLAGVNEQFF. For the CDR3, the DNA is TGCAGTGCTAGACCTCTAGCGGGAGTCAATGAGCAGTTCTTC.

This clonotype was observed a few times. The chain combines TRBV27 with TRBJ2-3; the D is unclear. Germline CDR1 is MNHEY and CDR2 is SMNVEV (reference sequence). Between the trimmed V and J ends, which lost 4 bases and 4 bases, there was a span of 12 bases. The CDR3 spans 14 residues. The CDR3 is CASSSPRGADTQYF. The CDR3 DNA is TGTGCCAGCAGTTCACCCCGTGGGGCAGATACGCAGTATTTT.

The chain couples TRBV6-1 to TRBJ2-7, with D unclear. Trimming took off 4 bases at V and 3 bases at J, with 13 bases between the two ends. Germline-derived CDR1 and CDR2 are MNHNS and SASEGT. CDR3 size: 14 residues. CDR3: CASSAQKGRYEQYF. The CDR3 coding sequence is TGTGCCAGCAGTGCCCAGAAAGGTCGCTACGAGCAGTACTTC.

This clonotype was seen more than once but under ten times. CDR3 bases: TGTGCCAGCAGCGTAGCCGGGGATGAGCAGTTCTTC. Its protein product is CASSVAGDEQFF. This chain uses TRBV9 with TRBJ2-1; possible D gene TRBD2, 5 bases. The CDR3 consists of 12 residues. The germline V gene encodes CDR1 SGDLS and CDR2 YYNGEE. Trimming pared 0 bases from V and 8 bases from J, leaving 6 bases between.

A few counts support this clonotype. The J gene is TRBJ1-3, the V gene TRBV20-1; possible D gene TRBD1, 5 bases. Germline CDR1 and CDR2: DFQATT and SNEGSKA (reference sequence). The V gene lost 2 bases and the J gene lost 4 bases, with 15 bases spanning the gap. The CDR3 has 15 amino acids. The CDR3 reads CSARNLDGAGNTIYF. The CDR3 DNA sequence: TGCAGTGCTAGAAATCTCGACGGGGCCGGAAACACCATATATTTT.

The chain carries TRBV28 and TRBJ2-7; 7 nucleotides agree with TRBD2. The CDR3 is 15 amino acids. Germline CDR1 reads MDHEN; CDR2 reads SYDVKM. The ends lost 8 bases at V and 3 bases at J; junction bases unmatched: 13. Written as DNA, the CDR3 is TGTGCCAGCCGAGACTGGAGGGAGGGAGACTACGAGCAGTACTTC. Protein: CASRDWREGDYEQYF. Filled out from reference TRBV28 and TRBJ2-7, the complete variable domain reads DVKVTQSSRYLVKRTGEKVFLECVQDMDHENMFWYRQDPGLGLRLIYFSYDVKMKEKGDIPEGYSVSREKKERFSLILESASTNQTSMYLCASRDWREGDYEQYFGPGTRLTVT.

This clonotype was seen a handful of times. The rearrangement joins TRBV29-1 to TRBJ2-3; the D is unclear. The ends were cut back, 3 bases at V and 2 bases at J, with 9 bases in the middle. The CDR3 consists of 13 residues. CDR1 and CDR2 from the germline V gene are SQVTM and ANQGSEA. As DNA, the CDR3 is TGCAGCGTTGAGGTGGGGATCACAGATACGCAGTATTTT. Residues: CSVEVGITDTQYF.

This clonotype was seen more than once but under ten times. The CDR3 nucleotides read TGTGCCAGCAGTTACTCGAAAATGGATCTAAGTGATACGCAGTATTTT. Encoded protein: CASSYSKMDLSDTQYF. The chain carries TRBV6-2 or TRBV6-3 and TRBJ2-3; D not resolved. CDR3 size: 16 residues. Germline V gene data show CDR1 as MNHEY and CDR2 as SVGEGT. V was clipped by 0 bases and J by 6 bases, with 16 bases between them.

The V gene is TRBV27, the J gene TRBJ1-2; 10 bases fit TRBD1. The CDR3 runs 15 residues. V lost 4 bases to trimming and J lost 2 bases; unmatched junction nucleotides: 4. CDR1 is MNHEY and CDR2 is SMNVEV in the germline V gene (reference sequence). CDR3: CASSSTTGGNYGYTF. The CDR3 nucleotides are TGTGCCAGCAGTTCCACGACAGGGGGCAACTATGGCTACACCTTC.

This clonotype came up a few times. V gene TRBV29-1 combines with J gene TRBJ1-4; 7 bases are shared with TRBD1. The CDR3 is made up of 17 amino acids. CDR1 SQVTM and CDR2 ANQGSEA come from the germline V gene. V lost 0 bases, J lost 0 bases, and 7 bases stayed unmatched. CDR3 region: CSVEDGGTVATNEKLFF. CDR3 coding DNA: TGCAGCGTTGAAGATGGTGGGACAGTTGCAACTAATGAAAAACTGTTTTTT.

A few counts support this clonotype. This rearrangement joins TRBV27 to TRBJ1-5; D might be TRBD1 (6 bases). V was clipped by 6 bases and J by 0 bases, with 12 bases between them. This CDR3 is 15 amino acids long. Germline CDR1 is MNHEY and CDR2 is SMNVEV (reference sequence). CDR3 DNA: TGTGCCAGCAGGCCGACAGGTCTTAGCAATCAGCCCCAGCATTTT. It encodes CASRPTGLSNQPQHF.

This rearrangement joins TRBV4-2 to TRBJ2-6, with 11 bases matching TRBD1. V was clipped by 4 bases and J by 4 bases; unmatched bases: 6. From germline, CDR1 is LGHNA and CDR2 YNFKEQ. The CDR3 totals 17 residues. The CDR3 loop is CASSRDRGGLGANVLTF. The CDR3 region has the DNA TGTGCCAGCAGCCGGGACAGGGGGGGATTGGGGGCCAACGTCCTGACTTTC.

This clonotype was recorded a few times. This chain connects TRBV7-8 to TRBJ1-5, with TRBD1 matching over 8 bases. V was clipped by 4 bases and J by 7 bases; unmatched bases: 3. This CDR3 comprises 13 residues. From germline, CDR1 is SGHVS and CDR2 FQNEAQ. CDR3 sequence: CASSWTGSQPQHF. As DNA, the CDR3 is TGTGCCAGCAGCTGGACAGGGAGCCAGCCCCAGCATTTT.

The chain couples TRBV20-1 to TRBJ1-4; 8 bases line up with TRBD1. With V trimmed by 6 bases and J by 7 bases, 13 bases remained unmatched. This CDR3 spans 15 amino acids. Germline CDR1 and CDR2: DFQATT and SNEGSKA (reference sequence). CDR3 DNA sequence: TGCAGTGCCAGCCGAGGGACAGGAGCGCTTGAAAAACTGTTTTTT. Translated, it gives CSASRGTGALEKLFF.

The rearrangement uses TRBV27 and TRBJ2-1; 8 bases are a match to TRBD1. The J call may be in error: the DNA end matches TRBJ2-7 better. The CDR3 sequence is 14 residues long. The germline CDR1 and CDR2 sequences are MNHEY and SMNVEV (reference sequence). CDR3 in amino acids: CASALGQGAYEQYF. CDR3 sequence (DNA): TGTGCCAGCGCCCTGGGGCAGGGGGCTTACGAGCAGTACTTC.

V gene TRBV4-3 combines with J gene TRBJ2-5; D gene unclear. The DNA end is more similar to TRBJ2-7, so the J call may be wrong. Germline V lookup: CDR1 LGHNA, CDR2 YSLEER. The CDR3 has 14 amino acids. The CDR3: CASSQDRYSAEQYF. CDR3 nucleotide sequence: TGCGCCAGCAGCCAAGATAGGTACAGCGCCGAGCAGTACTTC.

V is TRBV29-1 and J is TRBJ1-2; D remains unclear. Between the trimmed V and J ends, which lost 8 bases and 1 base, there was a span of 14 bases. CDR3 length: 13 amino acids. Germline CDR1 reads SQVTM; CDR2 reads ANQGSEA. This chain's CDR3 is CSIPSRGNYGYTF. The CDR3 bases are TGCAGCATTCCGAGCCGGGGTAACTATGGCTACACCTTC.

This chain links TRBV27 with TRBJ2-7; 14 bases match TRBD2. J gave up 5 bases and V 7 bases, and 7 bases lay outside the gene matches. The CDR3 has 15 residues. Germline CDR1 reads MNHEY; CDR2 reads SMNVEV (reference sequence). CDR3 amino acids: CASTNQTSGRDEQYF. The DNA of the CDR3 is TGTGCCAGCACCAACCAGACTAGCGGGAGGGACGAGCAGTACTTC.

The CDR3 DNA is TGCAGCGTTTCCCCGGGACAGGGGGCGAACTATGGCTACACCTTC. Its translation: CSVSPGQGANYGYTF. The chain links TRBV29-1 to TRBJ1-2; TRBD1 matches at 12 bases. This CDR3 has 15 amino acids. The V gene's germline CDR1 is SQVTM and CDR2 ANQGSEA. V gave up 5 bases and J gave up 2 bases; unmatched junction bases: 6.

The chain recombines TRBV20-1 with TRBJ1-5; a possible D gene is TRBD1 (6 bases). The CDR3 spans 12 residues. Trimming took 3 bases from V and 4 from J, leaving 7 bases between them. Germline lookup yields CDR1 DFQATT and CDR2 SNEGSKA (reference sequence). This CDR3 reads CSARGANQPQHF. The DNA for the CDR3 is TGCAGTGCTAGGGGGGCTAATCAGCCCCAGCATTTT.

There are a few counts of this clonotype. The V gene is TRBV5-1, the J gene TRBJ2-3, with 7 nucleotides matching TRBD2. CDR1 is SGHRS, CDR2 YFSETQ, per germline. V trimming: 0 bases; J trimming: 2 bases; junction bases outside the gene matches: 6. This CDR3 comprises 16 residues. CDR3 protein: CASSLDEGGLTDTQYF. CDR3 bases: TGCGCCAGCAGCTTGGACGAGGGAGGGCTCACAGATACGCAGTATTTT.

This clonotype was seen more than once but under ten times. The V gene is TRBV24-1, the J gene TRBJ1-2; TRBD1 is a possible D gene (6 bases). CDR1 is KGHDR, CDR2 SFDVKD, per germline. The CDR3 runs to 17 residues. V was trimmed by 4 bases and J by 4 bases, leaving 21 bases between them. The CDR3 loop is CATSDPTGAHGSYGYTF. For the CDR3, the DNA is TGTGCCACCAGTGACCCGACAGGCGCCCACGGCTCCTATGGCTACACCTTC.